This TCR beta chain emerged from a study of blood T cell repertoires in COVID-19. Across the whole study: Acute and convalescent COVID-19 specimens originated in the United States, Italy and Spain. The analysed material was cDNA or gDNA that came from T cells, B-cell-depleted T cells, or PBMCs.

As originally analysed: Amplification of reference gene primers was used by the study to estimate nucleated cell counts. Sequenced by immunoSEQ multiplex PCR; TCRdb stores in-frame clones only, minus some. V and J calls plus clone size are reproduced from that table; the DNA served to infer D and trimming. The sample lists 250,000 to 300,000 clones, approximately 90% occurring once. J was trimmed by 6 bases and V by 3 bases; bases with no gene match: 11. Germline CDR1 SQVTM, CDR2 ANQGSEA. This CDR3 is 14 amino acids long. The receptor was derived from a woman in her thirties who had recovered from COVID-19. This sequence joins TRBV29-1 and TRBJ2-7, with 7 nucleotides matching TRBD2. Sequencing was done on a sample of peripheral blood. Here the CDR3 DNA reads TGCAGCGTTGATTGGGGGGGGTCCTCGACCGAGCAGTACTTC. Translation: CSVDWGGSSTEQYF.